Below are 25 T cell receptor beta chains sequenced from a single sample in a study of blood T cell repertoires in COVID-19. Libraries were prepared by immunoSEQ multiplex PCR; TCRdb keeps only in-frame clonotypes and omits some of them. The sample has hundreds of thousands of clones; approximately 88% are singletons. The specimen sequenced was peripheral blood. The source of these receptors is a woman aged 25 to 45 who had recovered from COVID-19.

The chain recombines TRBV5-1 with TRBJ1-4; 11 bases match TRBD1. CDR1 is SGHRS and CDR2 is YFSETQ in the germline V gene. The CDR3 spans 16 residues. Unmatched junction bases numbered 9, after V lost 4 bases and J lost 7 bases. CDR3 protein: CASSPRSGTGGEKLFF. CDR3 DNA: TGCGCCAGCAGCCCCCGATCCGGGACAGGGGGTGAAAAACTGTTTTTT.

For this clone: This sample also contains other DNA sequences that code for the same CDR3. This chain joins TRBV19 and TRBJ1-5; D not resolved. There are 15 residues in the CDR3. Trimming cost V 3 bases and J 0 bases, with 9 bases left between them. Germline assignment: CDR1 LNHDA and CDR2 SQIVND (reference sequence). In DNA form, the CDR3 reads TGTGCCAGTAGTATCATACGGGATAGCAATCAGCCCCAGCATTTT. Protein: CASSIIRDSNQPQHF.

The gene calls are TRBV10-3 and TRBJ1-2; D uncertain. CDR3 length equals 13 residues. V lost 4 bases and J lost 2, with 8 bases in between. The V gene's germline CDR1 is ENHRY and CDR2 SYGVKD. In DNA, the CDR3 is TGTGCCATCAGTGTAACGGGAAACTATGGCTACACCTTC. Its translation is CAISVTGNYGYTF.

To note about this clone: This same CDR3 is encoded by further DNA sequences in the sample. The chain is built from TRBV12-3 or TRBV12-4 and TRBJ1-5; 7 bases line up with TRBD1. The CDR3 sequence is 13 residues long. Germline trimming cut 4 bases from V and 4 bases from J; bases unmatched to any gene: 1. CDR3 nucleotide sequence: TGTGCCAGCAGTTGGGACAGAAATCAGCCCCAGCATTTT. It translates to CASSWDRNQPQHF.

A few counts support this clone. This chain joins TRBV2 and TRBJ1-2; TRBD1 matches 11 bases. With 10 bases clipped from V and 5 bases from J, the junction kept 6 bases outside the gene matches. CDR3 length: 13 residues. Germline CDR1 and CDR2: SNHLY and FYNNEI. The CDR3 loop reads CAIPGTGGYGYTF. The DNA for the CDR3 is TGTGCCATCCCCGGGACAGGGGGTTATGGCTACACCTTC.

The V gene is TRBV6-5, the J gene TRBJ1-3; the D is unclear. V lost 4 bases to trimming and J lost 3 bases, with 7 bases between them. This CDR3 comprises 13 residues. The V gene's germline CDR1 is MNHEY and CDR2 SVGAGI. The CDR3 DNA follows: TGTGCCAGCAGTTCGGAGAGTGGAAACACCATATATTTT. Its protein is CASSSESGNTIYF.

The rearrangement uses TRBV21-1 and TRBJ2-1; TRBD2 was called by the table and not checked on the DNA. TRBV21-1 is given as a pseudogene. This CDR3 has 20 amino acids. The CDR3: CASSKARLAGGPRKNNEQFF. The CDR3 DNA follows: TGTGCCAGCAGCAAAGCCCGACTAGCGGGGGGGCCTCGCAAAAACAATGAGCAGTTCTTC.

The J gene is TRBJ1-2, the V gene TRBV6-4; D unresolved. Per germline, CDR1 MRHNA and CDR2 SNTAGT. V lost 2 bases, J lost 1 base, and 20 bases lay in between. The CDR3 loop spans 18 amino acids. In DNA, the CDR3 is TGTGCCAGCAGTGACCCAGTGGCCGTTGCCCGTCTTAACTATGGCTACACCTTC. Amino acids: CASSDPVAVARLNYGYTF.

Only a few counts were recorded for this clone. The rearrangement uses TRBV11-2 and TRBJ1-6; possible D gene TRBD1, 6 bases. V gave up 5 bases and J gave up 6 bases, with 14 bases separating them. Germline V gene data show CDR1 as SGHAT and CDR2 as FQNNGV. There are 15 residues in the CDR3. Here the CDR3 DNA reads TGTGCCAGCAGCGAGCATACAGGGCCTAATTCACCCCTCCACTTT. Translating it yields CASSEHTGPNSPLHF.

V and J are TRBV5-4 and TRBJ2-2; TRBD2 matches at 10 bases. With V trimmed by 0 bases and J by 0 bases, 5 bases remained unmatched. Germline V gene data show CDR1 as SGHNT and CDR2 as YYREEE (reference sequence). There are 18 residues in the CDR3. CDR3: CASSLESAGGPNTGELFF. The CDR3 bases are TGTGCCAGCAGCTTGGAATCAGCGGGGGGGCCGAACACCGGGGAGCTGTTTTTT.

The chain joins TRBV4-2 to TRBJ2-7, with 7 bases fitting TRBD1. Germline-derived CDR1 and CDR2 are LGHNA and YNFKEQ. The CDR3 runs 15 residues. The V segment lost 2 bases and the J segment 3 bases; nucleotides outside the gene matches: 7. The CDR3 nucleotides read TGTGCCAGCAGCCAACGACAGGGAAAAGACTACGAGCAGTACTTC. This encodes CASSQRQGKDYEQYF.

In this sample, this clone turned up a few times. The V and J genes are TRBV27 and TRBJ2-1; D is possibly TRBD1 (5 bases). There are 15 residues in the CDR3. V was pared by 0 bases and J by 4 bases, with 10 bases between. Per germline, CDR1 MNHEY and CDR2 SMNVEV (reference sequence). This CDR3 is CASSLSTEPYNEQFF. CDR3 in DNA: TGTGCCAGCAGTTTATCGACAGAACCGTACAATGAGCAGTTCTTC.

Only a few counts were recorded for this clone. The CDR3 protein is CASSLGRAGYGYTF. CDR3 DNA sequence: TGTGCCAGCAGCTTAGGGAGGGCGGGATATGGCTACACCTTC. This chain joins TRBV7-2 and TRBJ1-2; D remains ambiguous. The V end was cut by 1 base, the J end by 5 bases, with 11 bases between. The CDR3 is made up of 14 amino acids. Germline V CDR1 and CDR2: SGHTA, FQGNSA.

The chain combines TRBV9 with TRBJ2-5; 7 bases are a match to TRBD2. Germline CDR1 and CDR2: SGDLS and YYNGEE. Trimming took 0 bases from V and 4 from J; bases not matched to a gene: 3. The CDR3 runs to 14 residues. As DNA, the CDR3 is TGTGCCAGCAGCGTAGAACCTAGCGGAGAGACCCAGTACTTC. It yields the protein CASSVEPSGETQYF.

J is TRBJ2-2 and V is TRBV19; possibly TRBD2 for D (5 bases). This CDR3 has 16 amino acids. CDR1 is LNHDA, CDR2 SQIVND, per germline (reference sequence). V gave up 3 bases and J gave up 6 bases, with 17 bases separating them. DNA for the CDR3: TGTGCCAGTAGTATCGGTCGTCTCCGGGGTGCCGGGGAGCTGTTTTTT. The encoded protein is CASSIGRLRGAGELFF.

V usage is TRBV3-1 (or the pseudogene TRBV3-2) and J usage is TRBJ1-5, with TRBD1 matching over 8 bases. Trimming removed 3 bases from V and 2 bases from J; junction bases left unmatched: 6. Germline loops: CDR1 LGHDT, CDR2 YNNKEL (reference sequence). The CDR3 has 16 amino acids. CDR3 DNA sequence: TGTGCCAGCAGCCAGGACAGGGCAGAGGGCAATCAGCCCCAGCATTTT. Its translation is CASSQDRAEGNQPQHF.

This chain links TRBV4-3 with TRBJ1-3; TRBD1 matches at 7 bases. Unmatched junction bases numbered 6, after V lost 0 bases and J lost 7 bases. The CDR3 is 15 residues long. Germline values: CDR1 LGHNA, CDR2 YSLEER. The CDR3 is CASSQDLQGRNTIYF. In DNA form, the CDR3 reads TGCGCCAGCAGCCAAGATTTACAGGGGCGGAACACCATATATTTT.

The table lists this clone with a count of one. The rearrangement uses TRBV3-1 (or the pseudogene TRBV3-2) and TRBJ2-3; TRBD1 is a possible D gene (6 bases). The germline V gene has CDR1 LGHDT and CDR2 YNNKEL (reference sequence). Trimming shortened V by 3 bases and J by 0 bases, and 13 bases separated the two germline ends. The CDR3 contains 16 residues. For the CDR3, the DNA is TGTGCCAGCAGCCACTGGACAGTTTCTAGCACAGATACGCAGTATTTT. Its protein product is CASSHWTVSSTDTQYF.

This clone was picked up one time. This rearrangement joins TRBV4-3 to TRBJ1-1; D uncertain. V was shortened by 0 bases and J by 4 bases, with 9 bases between the two germline ends. Germline V gene lookup returns CDR1 LGHNA and CDR2 YSLEER. This CDR3 spans 14 amino acids. The CDR3 nucleotides are TGCGCCAGCAGCCAAGATCGAACGAGCACTGAAGCTTTCTTT. It yields the protein CASSQDRTSTEAFF.

The gene calls are TRBV5-1 and TRBJ2-3, with D possibly matching TRBD1 (6 bases). CDR3 length equals 15 residues. Trimming stripped 0 bases from V and 4 bases from J, with 12 bases between. Germline assignment: CDR1 SGHRS and CDR2 YFSETQ. In DNA form, the CDR3 reads TGCGCCAGCAGCTTGGGTCCAGGGGTCCCAGATACGCAGTATTTT. Amino acid sequence: CASSLGPGVPDTQYF. Complete variable domain (other parts from reference TRBV5-1 and TRBJ2-3): KAGVTQTPRYLIKTRGQQVTLSCSPISGHRSVSWYQQTPGQGLQFLFEYFSETQRNKGNFPGRFSGRQFSNSRSEMNVSTLELGDSALYLCASSLGPGVPDTQYFGPGTRLTVL.

The V and J genes are TRBV4-2 and TRBJ1-4; 7 bases line up with TRBD1. J gave up 4 bases and V 5 bases, and 4 bases lay outside the gene matches. Germline lookup yields CDR1 LGHNA and CDR2 YNFKEQ. CDR3 length: 14 residues. The CDR3 sequence is CASSTQGVNEKLFF. The CDR3 coding sequence is TGTGCCAGCAGCACCCAGGGGGTTAATGAAAAACTGTTTTTT.

This chain connects TRBV7-3 to TRBJ1-4; no clear D. Looked up from germline, CDR1 is SGHTA and CDR2 is FQGTGA. Trimming stripped 11 bases from V and 10 bases from J, with 8 bases between. The CDR3 consists of 9 residues. CDR3 sequence: CAPPLKLFF. The CDR3 bases are TGTGCCCCCCCGTTAAAACTGTTTTTT.

This clone came up a few times. The genes are TRBV28 and TRBJ2-7, with no clear D. The germline V gene has CDR1 MDHEN and CDR2 SYDVKM. The CDR3 extends over 12 amino acids. V was pared by 4 bases and J by 3 bases, with 7 bases between. In DNA, the CDR3 is TGTGCCAGCAGTTCTCATAGCTACGAGCAGTACTTC. Encoded protein: CASSSHSYEQYF.

The chain links TRBV6-2 or TRBV6-3 to TRBJ1-1; tentatively, D is TRBD1 (5 bases). This CDR3 spans 14 amino acids. The germline gives CDR1 MNHEY, CDR2 SVGEGT. Trimming shortened V by 5 bases and J by 1 base, and 11 bases separated the two germline ends. The CDR3 spells CASSPLGGNTEAFF. The CDR3 DNA follows: TGTGCCAGCAGTCCATTGGGGGGGAACACTGAAGCTTTCTTT.

The CDR3 loop reads CASSSGDSNYGYTF. DNA for the CDR3: TGTGCCAGCAGTTCGGGGGACTCCAACTATGGCTACACCTTC. V and J are TRBV28 and TRBJ1-2; TRBD1 might be the D (5 bases). Germline CDR1 is MDHEN and CDR2 is SYDVKM. Between the trimmed V and J ends, which lost 4 bases and 2 bases, there was a span of 11 bases. The CDR3 is made up of 14 amino acids.